This T cell receptor (beta chain) was identified in a study of T cells in Graves' hyperthyroidism and ophthalmopathy. Study context: Before any treatment, at initial diagnosis, peripheral blood was collected.

PBMCs stemmed from approximately 10 ml fresh peripheral blood. RNA transcripts served as the template for amplifying TCR beta CDR3 regions. Carried out on the TCR CDR3, a first-round RT-PCR used the HTBI primer set. One entry per CDR3 protein, called by TCRdb with MiXCR from the multiplex PCR reads. The data contain hundreds of thousands of distinct CDR3 sequences, roughly 22% of them singletons. J lost 0 bases, V lost 5 bases, and 12 bases had no gene match. The CDR3 is 17 residues long. CDR1 is MNHNS, CDR2 SASEGT, per germline. Sequencing input: blood. V and J are TRBV6-1 and TRBJ2-5, with 7 bases lining up with TRBD2. The clonotype originates from a man aged 30 to 39 with Graves' ophthalmopathy. The CDR3 region has the DNA TGTGCCAGCAGTTCCCGGGGAGGGGATAAGTACCAAGAGACCCAGTACTTC. It is translated as CASSSRGGDKYQETQYF.